This is a list of T cell receptor beta chains from one sample in a study of vaccination and CD4 T cells after COVID-19. TCRdb processed the PCR reads anew with MiXCR; each CDR3 protein has one entry. The sample contains thousands of distinct CDR3 sequences, approximately 71% of which appear only once. These TCRs are of unknown antigen specificity. Sequenced input: CD4+ T cells from blood, cultured in vitro. These receptors were taken from a human donor who had recovered from COVID-19. Both conserved end residues are part of each CDR3. A D gene is named only where the DNA matches it firmly. Not all rows give a size; the values are once, few, many and, for expanded clones, a class.

TRBV6-1	.	TRBJ1-4	.	TGTGCCAGCAGTGAAATACGTTGGGCTCTTGAAAAACTGTTTTTT	CASSEIRWALEKLFF
TRBV7-2	TRBD1	TRBJ2-3	.	TGTGCCAGCAGCTTAGAGGGGGCCGGTACGCAGTATTTT	CASSLEGAGTQYF
TRBV6-1	.	TRBJ1-6	.	TGTGCCAGCGGGGCTAATTCACCCCTCCACTTT	CASGANSPLHF
TRBV29-1	.	TRBJ1-1	.	TGCAGCGGGATGTTGGACGCTGAAGCTTTCTTT	CSGMLDAEAFF
TRBV5-4	.	TRBJ2-6	few	TGTGCCAGCAGCTTGGAGGGCTCTGGGGCCAACGTCCTGACTTTC	CASSLEGSGANVLTF
TRBV19	.	TRBJ1-2	.	TGTGCCAGTAGTACACTATTCTATGGCTACACCTTC	CASSTLFYGYTF
TRBV30	.	TRBJ1-1	large	TGTGCCTGGCAAACTCCGGGGGCAGGGGTGTTTGCTTTCTTT	CAWQTPGAGVFAFF
TRBV6-1	TRBD1	TRBJ2-1	.	TGTGCCAGCAGGACGGGACAGGTGGGGTACAATGAGCAGTTCTTC	CASRTGQVGYNEQFF
TRBV6-2/TRBV6-3	TRBD1	TRBJ1-5	.	TGTGCCAGCAGTTCCGGGACAGGGTATGGGAATCAGCCCCAGCATTTT	CASSSGTGYGNQPQHF
TRBV6-5	.	TRBJ1-2	few	TGTGCCAGCAGTTACGAGGGGGACCTGTATGGCTACACCTTC	CASSYEGDLYGYTF
TRBV4-1	.	TRBJ2-7	.	TGCGCCAGCAGCCGCCCGGGGCCCGAGCAGTACTTC	CASSRPGPEQYF
TRBV6-5	TRBD2	TRBJ2-7	.	TGTGCCAGCAGTTACGGAAGCGGGGGGTCTACCTACGAGCAGTACTTC	CASSYGSGGSTYEQYF
TRBV21-1	.	TRBJ1-2	.	TGTGCCAGCAGCAAAGGGGAAGCGGGGCGGGCGCTCTATGGCTACACCTTC	CASSKGEAGRALYGYTF
TRBV30	.	TRBJ2-2	.	TGTGCCTGGACGGCCGGGATCAACACCGGGGAGCTGTTTTTT	CAWTAGINTGELFF